This TCR beta chain was documented in a study of cytomegalovirus exposure and HLA in healthy donors. Study-level information: Samples from HLA-typed donors yielded 65 million to 90 million unique TCRs in an early data release. Genotyping showed around 80% of fewer than 500 donors falling in the Caucasian-associated ancestry cluster. Overall study findings and caveats: TCR beta V segments were, for the most part, productive about 87% or about 30% of the time in an earlier analysis.

Remarks on this clone: What it binds is unknown.

13 Jbeta primers and 60 Vbeta primers were used for the PCR. In the original workflow: A later analysis tallied 87 million or so unique TCR beta chains, 9.5 million to 14 million of them shared. Here immunoSEQ multiplex PCR was the method, and the copy in TCRdb shows in-frame clones only, minus some. The D gene and trimming were derived from the DNA, and the V and J assignments and clone size from that table. The sample contains some 160,000 clones, over 80% of which appear only once. This CDR3 region has 12 residues. Trimming left V 5 bases short and J 5 bases short, with 10 bases between. Per germline, CDR1 MNHNS and CDR2 SASEGT.

The source material was PBMCs. This receptor was taken from a male donor in good health and CMV-seropositive. The chain carries TRBV6-1 and TRBJ2-7; possibly TRBD1 for D (6 bases). The CDR3 here is CASSSQGHEQYF. DNA of the CDR3: TGTGCCAGCAGTTCACAGGGCCACGAGCAGTACTTC.